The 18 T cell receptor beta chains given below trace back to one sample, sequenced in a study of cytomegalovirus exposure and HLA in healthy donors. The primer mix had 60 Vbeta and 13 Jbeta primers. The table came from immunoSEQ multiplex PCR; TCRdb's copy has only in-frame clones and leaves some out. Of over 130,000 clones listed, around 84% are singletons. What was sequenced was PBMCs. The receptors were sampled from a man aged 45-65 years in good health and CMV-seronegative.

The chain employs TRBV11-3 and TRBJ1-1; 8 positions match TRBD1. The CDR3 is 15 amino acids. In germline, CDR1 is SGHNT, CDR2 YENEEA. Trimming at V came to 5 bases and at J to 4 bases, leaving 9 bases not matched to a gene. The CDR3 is CASSRQGQDGTEAFF. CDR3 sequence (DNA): TGTGCCAGCAGCCGACAGGGGCAGGATGGCACTGAAGCTTTCTTT.

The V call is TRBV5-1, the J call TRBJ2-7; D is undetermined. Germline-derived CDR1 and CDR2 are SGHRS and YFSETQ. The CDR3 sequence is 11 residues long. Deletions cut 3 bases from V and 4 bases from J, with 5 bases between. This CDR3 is CASSSLYEQYF. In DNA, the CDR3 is TGCGCCAGCAGCTCCCTATACGAGCAGTACTTC.

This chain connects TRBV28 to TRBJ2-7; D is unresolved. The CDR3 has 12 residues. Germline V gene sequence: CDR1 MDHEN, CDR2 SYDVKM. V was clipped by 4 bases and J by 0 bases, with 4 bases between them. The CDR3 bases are TGTGCCAGCAGTTACACCTCCTACGAGCAGTACTTC. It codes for CASSYTSYEQYF. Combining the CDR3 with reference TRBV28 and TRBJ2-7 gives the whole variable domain DVKVTQSSRYLVKRTGEKVFLECVQDMDHENMFWYRQDPGLGLRLIYFSYDVKMKEKGDIPEGYSVSREKKERFSLILESASTNQTSMYLCASSYTSYEQYFGPGTRLTVT.

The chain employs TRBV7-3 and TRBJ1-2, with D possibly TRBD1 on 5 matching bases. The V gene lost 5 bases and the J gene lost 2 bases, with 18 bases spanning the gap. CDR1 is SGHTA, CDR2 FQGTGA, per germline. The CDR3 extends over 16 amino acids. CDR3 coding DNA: TGTGCCAGCAGCCCCGGGTTAAAGTCAGGGAACTATGGCTACACCTTC. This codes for CASSPGLKSGNYGYTF.

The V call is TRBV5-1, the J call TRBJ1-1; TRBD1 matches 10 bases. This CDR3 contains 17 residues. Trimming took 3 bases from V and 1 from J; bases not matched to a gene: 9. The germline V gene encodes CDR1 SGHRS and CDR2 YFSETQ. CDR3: CASSSGTGAATNTEAFF. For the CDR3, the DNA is TGCGCCAGCAGCTCCGGGACAGGGGCAGCGACGAACACTGAAGCTTTCTTT.

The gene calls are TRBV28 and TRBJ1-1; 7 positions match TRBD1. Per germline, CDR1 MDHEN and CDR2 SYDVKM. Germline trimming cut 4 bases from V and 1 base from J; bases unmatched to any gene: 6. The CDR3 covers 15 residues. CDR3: CASSSYRGWNTEAFF. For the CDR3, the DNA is TGTGCCAGCAGTTCTTACAGGGGCTGGAACACTGAAGCTTTCTTT.

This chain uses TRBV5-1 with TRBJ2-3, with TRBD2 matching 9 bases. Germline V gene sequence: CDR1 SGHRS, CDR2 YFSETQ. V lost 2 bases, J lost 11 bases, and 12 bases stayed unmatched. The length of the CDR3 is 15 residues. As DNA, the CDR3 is TGCGCCAGCAGCTTCTCCGGGACTAGCTCGAGAAGGCAGTATTTT. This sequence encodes CASSFSGTSSRRQYF.

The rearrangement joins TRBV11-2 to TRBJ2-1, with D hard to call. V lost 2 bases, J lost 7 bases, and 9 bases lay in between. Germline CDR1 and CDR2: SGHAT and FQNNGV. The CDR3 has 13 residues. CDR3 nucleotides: TGTGCCAGCAGCTTACGGTGGGCTAATGAGCAGTTCTTC. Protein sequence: CASSLRWANEQFF.

The CDR3 sequence is CASSTGPQRDTFF. The DNA for the CDR3 is TGTGCCAGCAGCACCGGGCCCCAAAGGGACACTTTCTTT. The V gene is TRBV7-3, the J gene TRBJ1-1, with D possibly matching TRBD1 (6 bases). In germline, CDR1 is SGHTA, CDR2 FQGTGA. The CDR3 is 13 amino acids. V was clipped by 5 bases and J by 12 bases, with 19 bases between them.

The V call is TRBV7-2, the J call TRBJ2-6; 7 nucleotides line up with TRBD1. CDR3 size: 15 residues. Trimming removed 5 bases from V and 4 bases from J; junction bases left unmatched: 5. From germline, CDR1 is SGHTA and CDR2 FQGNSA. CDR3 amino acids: CASSRQGPGANVLTF. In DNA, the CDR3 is TGTGCCAGCAGCAGACAGGGTCCCGGGGCCAACGTCCTGACTTTC.

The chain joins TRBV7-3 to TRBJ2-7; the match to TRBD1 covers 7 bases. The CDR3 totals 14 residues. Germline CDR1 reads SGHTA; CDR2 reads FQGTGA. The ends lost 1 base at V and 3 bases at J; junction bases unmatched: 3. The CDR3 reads CASSLMGQNYEQYF. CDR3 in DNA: TGTGCCAGCAGCTTAATGGGACAGAACTACGAGCAGTACTTC. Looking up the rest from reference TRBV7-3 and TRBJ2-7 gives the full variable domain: GAGVSQTPSNKVTEKGKYVELRCDPISGHTALYWYRQSLGQGPEFLIYFQGTGAADDSGLPNDRFFAVRPEGSVSTLKIQRTERGDSAVYLCASSLMGQNYEQYFGPGTRLTVT.

The CDR3 reads CASSPPGTGLADTQYF. The CDR3 DNA follows: TGTGCCAGCAGTCCCCCAGGGACAGGGTTGGCAGATACGCAGTATTTT. The rearrangement joins TRBV6-6 to TRBJ2-3; the match to TRBD1 covers 9 bases. The J segment lost 4 bases and the V segment lost 5 bases, leaving 10 bases of the junction unmatched. In germline, CDR1 is MNHNY, CDR2 SVGAGI (reference sequence). The CDR3 covers 16 residues.

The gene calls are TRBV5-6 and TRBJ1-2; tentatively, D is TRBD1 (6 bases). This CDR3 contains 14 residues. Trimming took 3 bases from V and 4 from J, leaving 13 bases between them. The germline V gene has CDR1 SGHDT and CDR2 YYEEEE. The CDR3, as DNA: TGTGCCAGCAGCTCTCTACAGGGCACCTATGGCTACACCTTC. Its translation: CASSSLQGTYGYTF.

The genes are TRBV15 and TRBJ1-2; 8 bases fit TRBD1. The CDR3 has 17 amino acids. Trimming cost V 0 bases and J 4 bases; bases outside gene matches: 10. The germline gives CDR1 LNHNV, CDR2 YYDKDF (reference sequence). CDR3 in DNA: TGTGCCACCAGCAGAGACTCTCAGGGGGCGCGAAGCTATGGCTACACCTTC. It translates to CATSRDSQGARSYGYTF. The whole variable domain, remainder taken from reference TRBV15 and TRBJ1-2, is DAMVIQNPRYQVTQFGKPVTLSCSQTLNHNVMYWYQQKSSQAPKLLFHYYDKDFNNEADTPDNFQSRRPNTSFCFLDIRSPGLGDTAMYLCATSRDSQGARSYGYTFGSGTRLTVV.

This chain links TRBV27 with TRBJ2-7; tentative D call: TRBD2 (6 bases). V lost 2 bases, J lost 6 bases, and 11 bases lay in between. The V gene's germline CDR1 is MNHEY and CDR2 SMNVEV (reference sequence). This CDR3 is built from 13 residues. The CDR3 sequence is CASSLRRASEQYF. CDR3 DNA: TGTGCCAGCAGTTTAAGGAGGGCAAGCGAGCAGTACTTC.

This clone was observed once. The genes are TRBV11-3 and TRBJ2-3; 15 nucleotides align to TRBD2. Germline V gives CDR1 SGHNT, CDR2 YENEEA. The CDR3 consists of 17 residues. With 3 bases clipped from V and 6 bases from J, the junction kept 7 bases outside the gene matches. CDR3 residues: CASSLGLAGGFSDTQYF. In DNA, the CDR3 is TGTGCCAGCAGCTTGGGACTAGCGGGGGGTTTTAGCGATACGCAGTATTTT.

CDR3 sequence reads: CSVGTDSGANVLTF. The CDR3, as DNA: TGCAGCGTTGGAACAGACTCTGGGGCCAACGTCCTGACTTTC. The chain links TRBV29-1 to TRBJ2-6; D not resolved. Germline loops: CDR1 SQVTM, CDR2 ANQGSEA. The CDR3 is 14 residues long. The germline V and J ends were trimmed by 4 bases and 0 bases, with 7 bases remaining between them.

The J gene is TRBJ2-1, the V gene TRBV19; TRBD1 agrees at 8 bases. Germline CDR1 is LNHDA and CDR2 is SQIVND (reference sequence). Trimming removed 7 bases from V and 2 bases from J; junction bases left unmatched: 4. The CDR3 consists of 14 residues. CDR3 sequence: CASKTGDPYNEQFF. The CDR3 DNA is TGTGCCAGTAAGACAGGGGATCCCTACAATGAGCAGTTCTTC. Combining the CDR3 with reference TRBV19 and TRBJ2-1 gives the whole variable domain DGGITQSPKYLFRKEGQNVTLSCEQNLNHDAMYWYRQDPGQGLRLIYYSQIVNDFQKGDIAEGYSVSREKKESFPLTVTSAQKNPTAFYLCASKTGDPYNEQFFGPGTRLTVL.